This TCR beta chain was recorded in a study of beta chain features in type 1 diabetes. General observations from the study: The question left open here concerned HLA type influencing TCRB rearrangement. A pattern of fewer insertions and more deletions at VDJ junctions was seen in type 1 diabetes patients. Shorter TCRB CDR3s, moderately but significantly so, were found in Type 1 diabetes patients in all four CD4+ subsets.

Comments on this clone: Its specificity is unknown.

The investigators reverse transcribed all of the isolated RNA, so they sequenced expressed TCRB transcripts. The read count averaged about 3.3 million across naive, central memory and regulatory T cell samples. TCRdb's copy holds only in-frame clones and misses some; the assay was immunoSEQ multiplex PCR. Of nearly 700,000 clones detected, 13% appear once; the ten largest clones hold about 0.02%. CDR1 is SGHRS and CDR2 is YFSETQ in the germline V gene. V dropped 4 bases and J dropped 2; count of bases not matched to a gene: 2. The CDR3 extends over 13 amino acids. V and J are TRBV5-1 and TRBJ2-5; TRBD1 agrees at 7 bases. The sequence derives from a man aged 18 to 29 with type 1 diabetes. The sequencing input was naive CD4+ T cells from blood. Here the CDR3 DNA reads TGCGCCAGCAGCCCGACAGGGCAAGAGACCCAGTACTTC. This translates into CASSPTGQETQYF.